The clone carrying this TCR beta chain qualifies as medium-sized. Its target is not known. This sample was taken from a study of neurological immune-mediated disorders. Study-level findings and limits: The highest TCR clonal expansion occurred in HTLV-1-associated myelopathy; multiple sclerosis fell below healthy controls.

It was from 2 million PBMCs stored at -80 C that the unsorted libraries were obtained. Per germline, CDR1 LGHNA and CDR2 YSLEER. V lost 0 bases and J 9 bases, leaving 14 bases between the germline ends. The CDR3 length is 15 residues. 5'RACE generated cDNA with 10-nucleotide random UMIs. TCRdb reprocessed the 5' RACE reads with MiXCR, giving one entry per CDR3 protein. The sample has about 29,000 distinct CDR3 sequences; around 12% are singletons. The origin of this receptor is a man aged 55 to 70 in good health. The chain employs TRBV4-3 and TRBJ1-4, with a weak D call TRBD1 (5 bases). The sample was PBMCs. The CDR3 nucleotides are TGCGCCAGCAGCCAAGATACTGGGGGTTCAAAAAAACTGTTTTTT. Amino acids: CASSQDTGGSKKLFF.